This TCR beta chain was identified in a study of T cells after yellow fever vaccination. Study-level points and caveats: Contaminants from the bulk population, in the form of abundant clonotypes, could be found in FACS-sorted repertoires.

This clonotype has ten or more counts. Its antigen remains unidentified. TCRdb passed the 5' RACE reads through MiXCR, listing each CDR3 protein once. Of a few hundred thousand distinct CDR3 sequences listed, less than 9% are singletons. The V end was cut by 1 base, the J end by 1 base, with 13 bases between. This CDR3 is built from 15 residues. Germline lookup yields CDR1 SQVTM and CDR2 ANQGSEA. The chain employs TRBV29-1 and TRBJ1-1; no clear D gene. This specimen was CD4+ T cells sorted from PBMCs, taken 15 days after the yellow fever booster vaccination. This TCR came from a man between 25 and 39 years old who received the YFV17D yellow fever vaccine. Here the CDR3 reads CSVEGPRQPNTEAFF. DNA of the CDR3: TGCAGCGTTGAAGGTCCCCGGCAACCGAACACTGAAGCTTTCTTT. The full variable domain, rest sourced from reference TRBV29-1 and TRBJ1-1, is SAVISQKPSRDICQRGTSLTIQCQVDSQVTMMFWYRQQPGQSLTLIATANQGSEATYESGFVIDKFPISRPNLTFSTLTVSNMSPEDSSIYLCSVEGPRQPNTEAFFGQGTRLTVV.